Here is one TCR beta chain with its context. What it binds is unknown. A clone one base away is much larger, so this may be a read error. This sample's time point: patch test 1, 2 weeks after DPC sensitization. Specified treatment: therapeutic diphenylcyclopropenone sensitization with weekly scalp DPC. This specimen belongs to a study of human T cells and chemical hapten exposure. Overall study: DPC 0.01% went on the upper back by patch test, with reading at 6 days.

Study-level findings and limits: Sensitizing to DPC left TCRs with a frequency above 1 in 1000 unaltered.

MiXCR, applied by TCRdb to the RACE reads, yields one record per CDR3 protein. The profile shows roughly 14,000 distinct CDR3 sequences, 16% of them singletons. This TCR was recovered from a woman aged 25 to 39 with alopecia areata. Some clones in this sample may be carry-over from other donors' samples. Sequences were derived from whole blood, sampled in connection with sensitization to the hapten diphenylcyclopropenone (DPC).

Written as DNA, the CDR3 is TGTGCCAGCAGCGTAGACCCCAGCAGGGGGGCAACAGATACGCAGTATTTT. This translates into CASSVDPSRGATDTQYF. The J gene is TRBJ2-3, the V gene TRBV9; D is possibly TRBD1 (7 bases). The CDR3 sequence is 17 residues long. Germline CDR1 reads SGDLS; CDR2 reads YYNGEE. Trimming removed 0 bases from V and 3 bases from J, with 17 bases in between.